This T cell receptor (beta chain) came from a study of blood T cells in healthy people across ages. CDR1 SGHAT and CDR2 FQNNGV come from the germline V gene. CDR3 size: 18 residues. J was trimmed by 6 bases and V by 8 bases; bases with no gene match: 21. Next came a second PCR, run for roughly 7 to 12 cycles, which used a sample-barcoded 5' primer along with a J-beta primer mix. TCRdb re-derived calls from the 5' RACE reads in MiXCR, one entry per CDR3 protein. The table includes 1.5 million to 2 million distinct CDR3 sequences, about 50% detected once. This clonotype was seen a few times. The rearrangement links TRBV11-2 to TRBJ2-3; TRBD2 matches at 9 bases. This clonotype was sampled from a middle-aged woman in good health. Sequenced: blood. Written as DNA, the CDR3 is TGTGCCAGCCGCTCTTGGAAAGCGGGGGGCGGTGCGACGGATACGCAGTATTTT. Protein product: CASRSWKAGGGATDTQYF.